Below, 14 T cell receptor beta chains from the same sample are listed, as sequenced in a study of spatial heterogeneity in lung cancer (dated by TCRdb to between 2018 and 2021). The method was 5' RACE. Sequenced on a NextSeq 500. Starting from the raw public reads, TCRdb applied fastp trimming at Q25, assembled clones with MiXCR and retained in-frame beta chains. Entries that share a CDR3 protein sequence are merged under the most common genes and DNA. The sample table contains roughly 9,800 distinct CDR3 sequences; only one count was recorded for nearly 5.5% of them. The ten biggest clones cover 27% of the sample. Taken with the paper, the label for time point translates to: sample taken at primary tumor resection. TCR sequencing used whole RNA extracted from tumor and nontumor lung tissue, or from cryopreserved PBMC samples, without cell sorting. This specimen was PBMCs, taken at surgery. The receptor set was obtained from a male donor with early-stage non-small cell lung cancer.

By sample fraction, this clonotype is medium-sized (0.01 to 0.1%). The rearrangement uses TRBV30 and TRBJ2-6; D ambiguous. Trimming left V 2 bases short and J 1 base short, with 6 bases between. This CDR3 contains 14 residues. Per germline, CDR1 GTSNPN and CDR2 SVGIG (reference sequence). CDR3 residues: CAWSPGSGANVLTF. The CDR3 region has the DNA TGTGCCTGGAGTCCCGGGTCTGGGGCCAACGTCCTGACTTTC.

This clonotype is judged medium-sized (0.01 to 0.1%). CDR3 protein: CASSLRPPGHFSSGANVLTF. CDR3 in DNA: TGTGCCAGCAGCCTTAGACCACCGGGACACTTCAGCTCTGGGGCCAACGTCCTGACTTTC. This chain connects TRBV7-2 to TRBJ2-6; D might be TRBD1 (6 bases). Trimming removed 5 bases from V and 0 bases from J, with 23 bases in between. The V gene's germline CDR1 is SGHTA and CDR2 FQGNSA. This CDR3 has 20 residues.

The rearrangement links TRBV10-3 to TRBJ2-1, with 13 bases matching TRBD2. The CDR3 runs to 12 residues. After removal of 9 bases from V and 9 bases from J, the junction contained 2 bases not matched to a gene. CDR1 and CDR2 (germline): ENHRY, SYGVKD. CDR3 sequence reads: CAILAGGGEQFF. Written as DNA, the CDR3 is TGTGCCATACTAGCGGGAGGGGGTGAGCAGTTCTTC.

This clonotype appeared many times. The rearrangement uses TRBV12-3 or TRBV12-4 and TRBJ2-3; 9 bases map to TRBD1. The V segment lost 2 bases and the J segment 4 bases; nucleotides outside the gene matches: 4. This CDR3 is 15 amino acids long. The CDR3 protein is CASSLYRDRADTQYF. DNA for the CDR3: TGTGCCAGCAGTTTATACAGGGACAGGGCAGATACGCAGTATTTT.

The chain carries TRBV7-3 and TRBJ2-5; a possible D gene is TRBD1 (6 bases). The CDR3 is 14 residues long. With 5 bases removed from V and 1 base from J, the gap between germline ends came to 11 bases. CDR1 SGHTA and CDR2 FQGTGA come from the germline V gene. For the CDR3, the DNA is TGTGCCAGCAGCCTAGGGGGTTCCCAAGAGACCCAGTACTTC. This translates into CASSLGGSQETQYF.

This clonotype was counted many times. The genes are TRBV18 and TRBJ2-5; TRBD2 is a possible D gene (6 bases). Germline lookup yields CDR1 KGHSH and CDR2 LQKENI. The CDR3 totals 15 residues. Trimming took off 3 bases at V and 1 base at J, with 12 bases between the two ends. The CDR3 DNA is TGTGCCAGCTCACCCCGAGTCGGGGGCCAAGAGACCCAGTACTTC. Translating it yields CASSPRVGGQETQYF.

There are a few counts of this clonotype. The chain carries TRBV6-6 and TRBJ1-4, with D unresolved. Germline V gene data show CDR1 as MNHNY and CDR2 as SVGAGI (reference sequence). V lost 6 bases and J 0 bases, leaving 11 bases between the germline ends. The CDR3 covers 15 residues. CDR3 in DNA: TGTGCCAGCAGGGAGACCAGTGCAACTAATGAAAAACTGTTTTTT. Translated, it gives CASRETSATNEKLFF.

This clonotype showed up many times. The chain combines TRBV20-1 with TRBJ2-3; D call uncertain. Germline V gene data show CDR1 as DFQATT and CDR2 as SNEGSKA (reference sequence). The CDR3 runs to 13 residues. The V end was cut by 6 bases, the J end by 7 bases, with 17 bases between. Here the CDR3 reads CSAIDPDSNTQYF. The CDR3 DNA reads as TGCAGTGCCATAGACCCCGACTCTAATACGCAGTATTTT.

Many counts were recorded for this clonotype. The gene calls are TRBV2 and TRBJ2-1, with TRBD2 identical over 9 bases. With 4 bases clipped from V and 7 bases from J, the junction kept 5 bases outside the gene matches. Germline V CDR1 and CDR2: SNHLY, FYNNEI. This CDR3 is 14 amino acids long. The CDR3 here is CASSVGGGVNEQFF. In nucleotides, the CDR3 is TGTGCCAGCAGTGTTGGCGGGGGGGTGAATGAGCAGTTCTTC.

This clonotype was seen ten or more times. The CDR3 nucleotides read TGTGCCAGCAGCCAACAGCGTATGGCCCTCTCCTACGAGCAGTACTTC. Protein: CASSQQRMALSYEQYF. This rearrangement joins TRBV3-1 to TRBJ2-7; no reliable D call. CDR1 LGHDT and CDR2 YNNKEL come from the germline V gene (reference sequence). Trimming stripped 2 bases from V and 0 bases from J, with 14 bases between. CDR3 length: 16 residues.

By share of the sample, this clonotype is medium-sized. This chain joins TRBV29-1 and TRBJ2-1; 11 positions match TRBD2. The CDR3 is 12 residues long. The germline V gene has CDR1 SQVTM and CDR2 ANQGSEA. V was clipped by 6 bases and J by 5 bases; unmatched bases: 0. The CDR3 region has the DNA TGCAGCGTGACTAGCGGGAACAATGAGCAGTTCTTC. It is translated as CSVTSGNNEQFF.

This clonotype was counted many times. The J gene is TRBJ2-3, the V gene TRBV4-3, with D possibly TRBD2 on 6 matching bases. Looked up from germline, CDR1 is LGHNA and CDR2 is YSLEER. V lost 0 bases, J lost 5 bases, and 15 bases lay in between. CDR3 length: 16 amino acids. For the CDR3, the DNA is TGCGCCAGCAGCCAAGACCGGGGACTTGGGAGAGATACGCAGTATTTT. It is translated as CASSQDRGLGRDTQYF.

By share of the sample, this clonotype is medium-sized. The genes are TRBV5-4 and TRBJ2-7; TRBD2 agrees at 9 bases. The junction had 8 bases not matched to a gene; V was cut back by 4 bases and J by 0 bases. The CDR3 spans 16 residues. The germline V gene encodes CDR1 SGHNT and CDR2 YYREEE (reference sequence). The CDR3 DNA sequence: TGTGCCAGCAGCAGACAACTAGCGGGTAGCTCCTACGAGCAGTACTTC. Residues: CASSRQLAGSSYEQYF.

This clonotype came up many times. This rearrangement joins TRBV28 to TRBJ1-1; no firm D call. Germline CDR1 reads MDHEN; CDR2 reads SYDVKM. The CDR3 loop spans 12 amino acids. V lost 7 bases, J lost 1 base, and 7 bases lay in between. The CDR3 spells CASTVQNTEAFF. CDR3 nucleotides: TGTGCCAGCACCGTGCAGAACACTGAAGCTTTCTTT.